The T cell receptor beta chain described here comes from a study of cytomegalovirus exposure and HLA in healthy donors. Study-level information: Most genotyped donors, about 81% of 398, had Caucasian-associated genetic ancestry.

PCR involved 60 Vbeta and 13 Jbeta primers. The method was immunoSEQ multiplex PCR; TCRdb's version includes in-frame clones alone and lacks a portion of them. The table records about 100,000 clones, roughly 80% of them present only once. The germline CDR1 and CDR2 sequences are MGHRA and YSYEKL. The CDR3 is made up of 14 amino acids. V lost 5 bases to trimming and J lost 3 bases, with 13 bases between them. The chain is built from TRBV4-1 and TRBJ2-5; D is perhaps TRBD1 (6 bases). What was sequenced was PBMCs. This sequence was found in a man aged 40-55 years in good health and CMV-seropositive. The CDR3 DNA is TGCGCCAGCAGCTTCCAGGGGTCTGAAGAGACCCAGTACTTC. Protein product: CASSFQGSEETQYF.